This record covers a single T cell receptor beta chain. The source of the sample is a study of blood T cell repertoires in COVID-19. The V gene's germline CDR1 is MNHNS and CDR2 SASEGT. V gave up 1 base and J gave up 7 bases, with 11 bases separating them. The CDR3 spans 14 residues. TCRdb keeps only in-frame clones here, not all; method: immunoSEQ multiplex PCR. Here the sample spans approximately 40,000 clones, roughly 86% being singletons. The receptor comes from a man aged 50 or older in a cohort sampled during active COVID-19. The sample taken for sequencing was peripheral blood. V and J are TRBV6-1 and TRBJ1-5, with a weak D call TRBD1 (6 bases). CDR3 sequence: CASSEGGRGQPQHF. As DNA, the CDR3 is TGTGCCAGCAGTGAAGGAGGCAGGGGCCAGCCCCAGCATTTT.